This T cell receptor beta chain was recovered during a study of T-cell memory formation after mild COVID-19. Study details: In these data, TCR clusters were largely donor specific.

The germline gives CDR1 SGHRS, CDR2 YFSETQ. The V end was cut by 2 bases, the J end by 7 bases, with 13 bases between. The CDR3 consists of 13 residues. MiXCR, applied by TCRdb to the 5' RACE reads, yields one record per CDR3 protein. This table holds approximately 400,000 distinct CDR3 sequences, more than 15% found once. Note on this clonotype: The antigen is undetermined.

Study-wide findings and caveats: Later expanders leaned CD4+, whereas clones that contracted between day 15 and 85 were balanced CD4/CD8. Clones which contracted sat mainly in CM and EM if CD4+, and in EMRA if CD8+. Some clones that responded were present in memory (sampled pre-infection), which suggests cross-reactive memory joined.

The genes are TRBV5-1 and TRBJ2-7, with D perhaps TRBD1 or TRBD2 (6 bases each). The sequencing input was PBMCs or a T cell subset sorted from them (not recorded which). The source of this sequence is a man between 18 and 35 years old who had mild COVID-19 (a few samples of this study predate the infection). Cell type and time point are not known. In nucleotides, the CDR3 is TGCGCCAGCAGCTTCGCGGAGGGGGTGGAGCAGTACTTC. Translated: CASSFAEGVEQYF.